The 30 T cell receptor beta chains below come from one sample, sequenced in a study of glioma-infiltrating T cells. Using RNA template, CDR3s of TCR alpha and beta were amplified with iRepertoire arm-PCR. A single record per CDR3 protein comes from TCRdb applying MiXCR to the multiplex PCR reads. The sample holds around 170,000 distinct CDR3 sequences; around 40% are singletons and the top ten take roughly 5.2%. Sample: glioma tissue, nonneoplastic brain tissue, or PBMCs (not recorded which). The receptors shown here come from a human donor with low-grade glioma or glioblastoma, undergoing nonglioma brain surgery, or in good health (not recorded which).

Notes on this clonotype: With a much larger clone just one base away, this may be a read error. V gene TRBV20-1 combines with J gene TRBJ2-3; TRBD1 might be the D (6 bases). The germline gives CDR1 DFQATT, CDR2 SNEGSKA (reference sequence). This CDR3 is 12 amino acids long. The CDR3 DNA reads TGCAGTGTGGACAGCCGGACAGATGCGCAGTATTTT. This translates into CSVDSRTDAQYF.

For this clonotype: A single base separates this from a much larger clone, so it may be a read error. This chain joins TRBV20-1 and TRBJ2-7; 13 bases are shared with TRBD2. Germline CDR1 reads DFQATT; CDR2 reads SNEGSKA (reference sequence). The CDR3 consists of 15 residues. The DNA for the CDR3 is TGCGGTGCTAGACCGGGACTAGCGGGATCCTACGAGCAGTACTTC. Translating gives CGARPGLAGSYEQYF.

The table lists this clonotype with a count of one. V gene TRBV28 combines with J gene TRBJ2-5; possible D gene TRBD1, 5 bases. CDR3 size: 16 residues. Trimming removed 2 bases from V and 5 bases from J, with 18 bases in between. Germline V gives CDR1 MDHEN, CDR2 SYDVKM. For the CDR3, the DNA is TGTGCCAGCAGTTTAGCCAGGGCAGGCCTCGGGGAGACCCAGTACTTC. It encodes CASSLARAGLGETQYF.

For this clonotype: A much bigger clone sits one base away, suggesting this may be a read error. V gene TRBV20-1 combines with J gene TRBJ2-3, with 14 bases fitting TRBD2. This CDR3 comprises 19 residues. Per germline, CDR1 DFQATT and CDR2 SNEGSKA (reference sequence). V was pared by 4 bases and J by 0 bases, with 12 bases of the junction left unmatched. The CDR3 is CSANPVGLAGGLSTDTQYF. The CDR3 DNA reads TGCAGTGCTAATCCTGTAGGACTAGCGGGAGGATTAAGCACAGATACGCAGTATTTT.

The table lists this clonotype with many counts. V usage is TRBV7-9 and J usage is TRBJ2-1, with D maybe TRBD2 (6 bases). CDR3 length equals 15 residues. Germline V gene sequence: CDR1 SEHNR, CDR2 FQNEAQ (reference sequence). Trimming removed 10 bases at V and 4 bases at J, with 20 bases between. As DNA, the CDR3 is TGTGCCACCTCGGAGGGACGGGGGTTTTACAATGAGCAGTTCTTC. Its translation: CATSEGRGFYNEQFF.

This clonotype was detected only once. Since a much larger clone is just one base distant, this may be a read error. The V gene is TRBV7-9, the J gene TRBJ2-3; TRBD1 aligns across 8 bases. The CDR3 has 16 amino acids. Losses at the gene ends were 6 bases for V and 2 bases for J; bases not matched to a gene: 10. The germline V gene encodes CDR1 SEHNR and CDR2 FQNEAQ (reference sequence). The CDR3 protein is CASRPPGTGTTDTQYF. CDR3 sequence (DNA): TGTGCCAGCAGACCACCCGGGACAGGTACCACAGATACGCAGTATTTT.

This clonotype was seen only a few times. CDR3 nucleotides: TGTGCCAGCAGGTTGGACAGGGGGAGTCAGCACGAGCAGTACTTC. Encoded protein: CASRLDRGSQHEQYF. The genes are TRBV12-3 or TRBV12-4 and TRBJ2-7; 10 bases line up with TRBD1. After removal of 6 bases from V and 5 bases from J, the junction contained 10 bases not matched to a gene. The CDR3 is 15 amino acids.

On this clonotype itself: This may stem from a read error, because a much larger clone lies one nucleotide away. The rearrangement links TRBV28 to TRBJ2-1; D is possibly TRBD2 (5 bases). This CDR3 comprises 12 residues. Germline assignment: CDR1 MDHEN and CDR2 SYDVKM. CDR3: CWRTQEDNEQFF. CDR3 nucleotide sequence: TGTTGGAGAACTCAGGAGGACAATGAGCAGTTCTTC.

Comments on this clonotype: Germline and junction disagree at one end, which may indicate a read error. J is TRBJ2-1 and V is TRBV6-1; 12 bases fit TRBD2. Germline V gene lookup returns CDR1 MNHNS and CDR2 SASEGT. CDR3 length equals 16 residues. The CDR3 DNA reads as TGTGCGAGCAGTGCGATACTAGCGGGAGGTACCAATGAGCAGTTCTTC. It codes for CASSAILAGGTNEQFF.

There are many counts of this clonotype. The rearrangement links TRBV12-3 or TRBV12-4 to TRBJ1-5; a possible D gene is TRBD1 (5 bases). Trimming left V 5 bases short and J 7 bases short, with 18 bases between. This CDR3 contains 15 residues. The CDR3 spells CASSKEGPGRQPQHF. As DNA, the CDR3 is TGTGCCAGCAGTAAGGAGGGACCGGGTCGACAGCCCCAGCATTTT.

For this clonotype: This may arise from a read error, as a much more abundant clone is one base away. The chain couples TRBV4-1 to TRBJ2-1, with D perhaps matching TRBD2 (6 bases). The germline V gene encodes CDR1 MGHRA and CDR2 YSYEKL. The CDR3 contains 16 residues. As DNA, the CDR3 is TGCGCCAGAAGCCAAGACGCTGGTACGGGAGAAAGAGAGCAGTTCTTC. It yields the protein CARSQDAGTGEREQFF.

For this clonotype: Since a much larger clone is just one base distant, this may be a read error. The J gene is TRBJ2-7, the V gene TRBV20-1; 7 positions agree with TRBD2. The CDR3 runs to 16 residues. CDR1 and CDR2 from the germline V gene are DFQATT and SNEGSKA (reference sequence). J was trimmed by 2 bases and V by 1 base; bases with no gene match: 11. CDR3: CSARGTRGFHPYEQYF. CDR3 bases: TGCAGTGCTAGAGGGACTAGAGGCTTCCACCCCTACGAGCAGTACTTC.

Remarks on this clonotype: Sequence at one end of the junction differs from germline and may be a read error. The chain uses TRBV20-1 and TRBJ1-1; tentatively, D is TRBD1 (6 bases). CDR1 and CDR2 from the germline V gene are DFQATT and SNEGSKA (reference sequence). The CDR3 runs to 13 residues. The CDR3 sequence is CSAAGEEKTEAIF. In nucleotides, the CDR3 is TGCAGTGCTGCAGGGGAGGAGAAAACTGAAGCTATCTTT.

Here the CDR3 DNA reads TGCAGCGTTGATGGTAGAGCCACCGGGGAGCTGTTTTTT. Translated, it gives CSVDGRATGELFF. The chain joins TRBV29-1 to TRBJ2-2, with D unresolved. CDR3 length: 13 amino acids. V was pared by 3 bases and J by 4 bases, with 9 bases between. Per the germline V gene, CDR1 is SQVTM and CDR2 is ANQGSEA.

For this clonotype: The CDR3 does not close with the conserved phenylalanine or tryptophan, likely indicating a read error. The chain uses TRBV2 and TRBJ2-1; 8 bases align to TRBD2. Germline-derived CDR1 and CDR2 are SNHLY and FYNNEI. With 6 bases clipped from V and 4 bases from J, the junction kept 8 bases outside the gene matches. The CDR3 is made up of 15 amino acids. This CDR3 reads CASRQLADSYNEQFL. DNA for the CDR3: TGTGCCAGCAGACAACTAGCGGATTCTTACAATGAGCAGTTCCTC.

This clonotype was seen ten or more times. The V gene is TRBV7-9, the J gene TRBJ2-1; D gene uncertain. Per germline, CDR1 SEHNR and CDR2 FQNEAQ (reference sequence). CDR3 length equals 12 residues. V was clipped by 2 bases and J by 4 bases, with 3 bases between them. As DNA, the CDR3 is TGTGCCAGCAGCTTAAGGTACAATGAGCAGTTCTTC. Translating it yields CASSLRYNEQFF. Variable domain in full (rest from reference TRBV7-9 and TRBJ2-1): DTGVSQNPRHKITKRGQNVTFRCDPISEHNRLYWYRQTLGQGPEFLTYFQNEAQLEKSRLLSDRFSAERPKGSFSTLEIQRTEQGDSAMYLCASSLRYNEQFFGPGTRLTVL.

Notes on this clonotype: Relative to the germline gene, one junction end is altered; a read error may explain this. The chain combines TRBV6-1 with TRBJ1-5; tentatively, D is TRBD1 (6 bases). The germline gives CDR1 MNHNS, CDR2 SASEGT. The CDR3 spans 15 residues. DNA for the CDR3: TGTGGCAGCAGATCACAGGGTTTTCGGGATCAGCCCCAGCATTTT. The encoded protein is CGSRSQGFRDQPQHF.

This clonotype was picked up one time. A much larger clone is a single base away; this may be a read error. The genes are TRBV7-9 and TRBJ2-3, with TRBD2 as a possible D gene (5 bases). CDR1 is SEHNR and CDR2 is FQNEAQ in the germline V gene (reference sequence). The CDR3 has 17 amino acids. The CDR3 bases are TGTGTCAGCAGCTTAGGAGCGGCAGGCACCCTCCCAGATACGCAGTATTTT. Protein sequence: CVSSLGAAGTLPDTQYF.

There are a few counts of this clonotype. Here the CDR3 reads CASSLRLTRTATYEQYF. CDR3 nucleotides: TGTGCCAGCAGCTTGCGGCTGACTAGGACTGCCACCTACGAGCAGTACTTC. The chain has TRBV5-4 and TRBJ2-7; D might be TRBD2 (6 bases). V gave up 1 base and J gave up 2 bases, with 19 bases separating them. Germline loops: CDR1 SGHNT, CDR2 YYREEE (reference sequence). The CDR3 spans 17 residues.

A word on this clonotype: One base away lies a much larger clone, so this may be a sequencing read error. This chain joins TRBV28 and TRBJ1-5; D unresolved. V lost 5 bases to trimming and J lost 2 bases, with 10 bases between them. In germline, CDR1 is MDHEN, CDR2 SYDVKM. The CDR3 has 14 amino acids. This CDR3 reads CASSTRHGNQPQHF. The CDR3 bases are TGTGCCAGCAGTACACGACATGGCAATCAGCCCCAGCATTTT.

CDR3 nucleotides: TGTGCCAGTAGTCCCCCCACCGGAGCGGGAGGGCCGAAGGACGAGCAGTACTTC. Translated, it gives CASSPPTGAGGPKDEQYF. The V call is TRBV19, the J call TRBJ2-7, with 10 bases matching TRBD2. From germline, CDR1 is LNHDA and CDR2 SQIVND (reference sequence). The CDR3 runs to 18 residues. J lost 5 bases, V lost 5 bases, and 18 bases had no gene match.

Comments on this clonotype: A much larger clone lies one base from this, so it may be a read error. Here the CDR3 reads CASEQGVTNNHPQHF. The CDR3 DNA reads as TGTGCCAGTGAACAGGGGGTGACGAACAATCATCCCCAGCATTTT. This sequence joins TRBV19 and TRBJ1-5; 8 positions agree with TRBD1. The CDR3 loop spans 15 amino acids. Germline V gene lookup returns CDR1 LNHDA and CDR2 SQIVND (reference sequence).

For this clonotype: Just one base apart from a much larger clone, this may be a read error. The V gene is TRBV2, the J gene TRBJ2-1, with D unresolved. The germline V and J ends were trimmed by 5 bases and 8 bases, with 4 bases remaining between them. The germline V gene has CDR1 SNHLY and CDR2 FYNNEI. The CDR3 covers 10 residues. The CDR3 region has the DNA TGTGCCAGCAGTTGTTATGAGCAGTTCTTC. It specifies CASSCYEQFF.

As to this clonotype: This may stem from a read error, because a much larger clone lies one nucleotide away. The chain couples TRBV29-1 to TRBJ1-2; D unclear. The V gene's germline CDR1 is SQVTM and CDR2 ANQGSEA. The CDR3 loop spans 11 amino acids. As DNA, the CDR3 is TGCAGCGTTGAAAGCGTCTATGGCTGCACCTTC. Its protein product is CSVESVYGCTF. The whole variable domain, remainder taken from reference TRBV29-1 and TRBJ1-2, is SAVISQKPSRDICQRGTSLTIQCQVDSQVTMMFWYRQQPGQSLTLIATANQGSEATYESGFVIDKFPISRPNLTFSTLTVSNMSPEDSSIYLCSVESVYGCTFGSGTRLTVV.

This clonotype appeared a single time. A much bigger clone sits one base away, suggesting this may be a read error. The chain couples TRBV20-1 to TRBJ2-1, with TRBD2 identical over 8 bases. V was pared by 5 bases and J by 6 bases, with 6 bases of the junction left unmatched. The CDR3 totals 13 residues. Germline lookup yields CDR1 DFQATT and CDR2 SNEGSKA (reference sequence). Here the CDR3 reads CSADGTRSNEQFF. The CDR3 region has the DNA TGCAGTGCTGACGGGACTAGGAGCAATGAGCAGTTCTTC.

This clonotype turned up a few times. V is TRBV2 and J is TRBJ2-7; unclear D gene. Per germline, CDR1 SNHLY and CDR2 FYNNEI. This CDR3 has 14 amino acids. The germline V and J ends were trimmed by 7 bases and 2 bases, with 15 bases remaining between them. CDR3 sequence (DNA): TGTGCCAGCAAGAGGAGCACGACCACCTACGAGCAGTACTTC. Protein sequence: CASKRSTTTYEQYF.

This clonotype was observed many times. The rearrangement uses TRBV6-4 and TRBJ2-5; 12 bases align to TRBD2. The ends lost 6 bases at V and 5 bases at J; junction bases unmatched: 7. Germline CDR1 is MRHNA and CDR2 is SNTAGT. The CDR3 loop spans 15 amino acids. In DNA, the CDR3 is TGTGCCAGCAGCGAGCTAGCGGGAGGGCCGGAGACCCAGTACTTC. It codes for CASSELAGGPETQYF.

At least ten counts were recorded for this clonotype. The rearrangement links TRBV6-6 to TRBJ2-1; D ambiguous. Germline V gene data show CDR1 as MNHNY and CDR2 as SVGAGI (reference sequence). CDR3 length: 13 residues. V lost 0 bases and J lost 5, with 5 bases in between. The CDR3 DNA sequence: TGTGCCAGCAGTTACTCTAGGAACAATGAGCAGTTCTTC. Its translation is CASSYSRNNEQFF.

V and J are TRBV6-5 and TRBJ1-3, with D hard to call. Germline V gene sequence: CDR1 MNHEY, CDR2 SVGAGI. This CDR3 is built from 15 residues. V lost 4 bases to trimming and J lost 0 bases, with 10 bases between them. CDR3 sequence reads: CASSLVRLSGNTIYF. The CDR3 region has the DNA TGTGCCAGCAGTTTAGTTAGGCTCTCTGGAAACACCATATATTTT.

This clonotype was counted at least ten times. This chain uses TRBV10-3 with TRBJ2-7; 8 bases are shared with TRBD1. Per germline, CDR1 ENHRY and CDR2 SYGVKD. The CDR3 spans 13 residues. The trim removed 4 bases at V and 5 bases at J, leaving 4 bases unmatched. The CDR3 loop is CAISGQGANEQYF. CDR3 DNA: TGTGCCATCAGTGGGCAGGGGGCCAACGAGCAGTACTTC.